The next 19 T cell receptor beta chains were all read from a single sample in a study of human T cells and chemical hapten exposure. TCRdb re-called the RACE reads with MiXCR, one entry per CDR3 protein. The table shows more than 95,000 distinct CDR3 sequences, with about an eighth occurring only once. The time point is: patch test 1, 2 weeks after DPC sensitization. Treatment here: therapeutic diphenylcyclopropenone sensitization with weekly scalp DPC. Specimen: whole blood, collected in connection with sensitization to the hapten diphenylcyclopropenone (DPC). Every receptor here comes from a woman aged 50 to 60 with alopecia areata. Some clones in this sample may be carry-over from other donors' samples.

In nucleotides, the CDR3 is TGTGCCAGCTCACCACCGATGGGCCGGTTCTCAGATACGCAGTATTTT. It codes for CASSPPMGRFSDTQYF. The rearrangement uses TRBV18 and TRBJ2-3, with D hard to call. Germline loops: CDR1 KGHSH, CDR2 LQKENI. V lost 0 bases, J lost 4 bases, and 14 bases lay in between. The CDR3 totals 16 residues.

The chain uses TRBV6-6 and TRBJ2-7; D is unresolved. In germline, CDR1 is MNHNY, CDR2 SVGAGI (reference sequence). V was cut by 4 bases and J by 0 bases, with 10 bases left in between. This CDR3 is built from 14 residues. DNA of the CDR3: TGTGCCAGCAGTTCCACCGCGGTCTCCTACGAGCAGTACTTC. This encodes CASSSTAVSYEQYF.

In this sample, this clonotype turned up a few times. CDR3 in DNA: TGCGCCAGCAGCCCGGACCCGACAGGAGCCAAAAACATTCAGTACTTC. The encoded protein is CASSPDPTGAKNIQYF. The rearrangement links TRBV5-1 to TRBJ2-4; D may be TRBD1 (6 bases). This CDR3 spans 16 amino acids. The V gene lost 4 bases and the J gene lost 0 bases, with 14 bases spanning the gap. Germline CDR1 is SGHRS and CDR2 is YFSETQ.

The chain carries TRBV10-3 and TRBJ2-3; the match to TRBD1 covers 8 bases. The germline gives CDR1 ENHRY, CDR2 SYGVKD. This CDR3 has 12 residues. Unmatched junction bases numbered 1, after V lost 6 bases and J lost 5 bases. CDR3 sequence reads: CAIRDREDTQYF. CDR3 nucleotide sequence: TGTGCCATCAGGGACAGGGAAGATACGCAGTATTTT.

This clonotype was seen more than once but under ten times. V and J are TRBV20-1 and TRBJ1-2, with 7 nucleotides matching TRBD1. This CDR3 has 12 residues. Germline CDR1 is DFQATT and CDR2 is SNEGSKA (reference sequence). V shed 6 bases and J 7 bases; nucleotides not matched to a gene: 8. Written as DNA, the CDR3 is TGCAGTGCGCGAACAGGGGCTTTTGGCTACACCTTC. Translated: CSARTGAFGYTF.

This clonotype was observed at least ten times. The J gene is TRBJ2-7, the V gene TRBV6-5; tentative D call: TRBD1 (6 bases). CDR3 length equals 14 residues. V dropped 6 bases and J dropped 0 bases, with 12 bases sitting between them. CDR1 MNHEY and CDR2 SVGAGI come from the germline V gene. The CDR3 region has the DNA TGTGCCAGCAGGCCCGGGACAAGCTCCTACGAGCAGTACTTC. It encodes CASRPGTSSYEQYF.

This clonotype was counted a few times. The chain combines TRBV29-1 with TRBJ1-1; D gene uncertain. The CDR3 length is 11 residues. V was shortened by 7 bases and J by 7 bases, with 13 bases between the two germline ends. The germline V gene encodes CDR1 SQVTM and CDR2 ANQGSEA. The CDR3 loop is CSACLDSEAFF. The CDR3 region has the DNA TGCAGCGCTTGCCTCGATAGTGAAGCTTTCTTT.

This clonotype was observed many times. CDR3 sequence: CASSLFAKFGTHTNYGYTF. CDR3 in DNA: TGTGCCAGCAGTTTATTCGCTAAGTTCGGGACTCATACTAACTATGGCTACACCTTC. J is TRBJ1-2 and V is TRBV12-3 or TRBV12-4, with D tentatively TRBD1 (5 bases). CDR3 length: 19 amino acids. The V end was cut by 2 bases, the J end by 0 bases, with 22 bases between.

This clonotype showed up many times. One end of the junction fails to match germline, which may point to a read error. V usage is TRBV28 and J usage is TRBJ2-4; D not certain. Germline loops: CDR1 MDHEN, CDR2 SYDVKM. This CDR3 is built from 12 residues. DNA for the CDR3: TGTGCCTGCAGTGTAGCCAAAAACATTCAGTACTTC. Translation gives CACSVAKNIQYF.

The chain carries TRBV7-9 and TRBJ1-2; no reliable D call. Germline V gene data show CDR1 as SEHNR and CDR2 as FQNEAQ (reference sequence). V dropped 5 bases and J dropped 8 bases, with 24 bases sitting between them. The CDR3 length is 16 residues. Here the CDR3 DNA reads TGTGCCAGCAGCCCAATGGGAGTCCAGGAGGGTCGGGGCTACACCTTC. Amino acid sequence: CASSPMGVQEGRGYTF.

The sample holds a few counts of this clonotype. This chain links TRBV5-5 with TRBJ1-1; tentatively, D is TRBD1 (6 bases). From germline, CDR1 is SGHKS and CDR2 YYEKEE (reference sequence). Trimming removed 3 bases from V and 0 bases from J, with 12 bases in between. The CDR3 totals 15 residues. The CDR3 loop is CASSYRTVMNTEAFF. CDR3 bases: TGTGCCAGCAGCTATCGGACAGTTATGAACACTGAAGCTTTCTTT.

This clonotype was observed a few times. The chain is built from TRBV3-1 and TRBJ1-1; no reliable D call. The V and J ends lost 7 bases and 2 bases respectively, with 11 bases between them. The germline V gene encodes CDR1 LGHDT and CDR2 YNNKEL (reference sequence). CDR3 size: 13 residues. The CDR3, as DNA: TGTGCCAGCACCCCGACCGATAACACTGAAGCTTTCTTT. Translation: CASTPTDNTEAFF.

This clonotype was recorded at least ten times. The chain joins TRBV12-3 or TRBV12-4 to TRBJ1-1; the D is unclear. V dropped 6 bases and J dropped 10 bases, with 15 bases sitting between them. The CDR3 length is 12 residues. In DNA form, the CDR3 reads TGTGCCAGCAGGAAAGCACGAGTCGGAGCTTTCTTT. Translating gives CASRKARVGAFF.

The sample holds a few counts of this clonotype. This chain links TRBV24-1 with TRBJ2-1, with D possibly being TRBD2 (7 bases). Trimming shortened V by 3 bases and J by 6 bases, and 17 bases separated the two germline ends. The CDR3 sequence is 16 residues long. Germline CDR1 and CDR2: KGHDR and SFDVKD. The CDR3 loop is CATSDPTGRGPNEQFF. The DNA for the CDR3 is TGTGCCACCAGTGATCCAACGGGGCGGGGGCCCAATGAGCAGTTCTTC.

This clonotype was recorded a few times. J is TRBJ1-2 and V is TRBV5-1, with 7 bases lining up with TRBD1. Germline CDR1 reads SGHRS; CDR2 reads YFSETQ. The CDR3 totals 14 residues. The junction had 6 bases not matched to a gene; V was cut back by 4 bases and J by 3 bases. DNA for the CDR3: TGCGCCAGCAGCGCGCAGGGGGGCGACTATGGCTACACCTTC. Translating it yields CASSAQGGDYGYTF.

This chain links TRBV27 with TRBJ1-4; no firm D call. The CDR3 has 13 residues. V was trimmed by 4 bases and J by 8 bases, leaving 11 bases between them. Looked up from germline, CDR1 is MNHEY and CDR2 is SMNVEV (reference sequence). CDR3 amino acids: CASSYIGGEKLFF. CDR3 DNA: TGTGCCAGCAGTTACATAGGAGGCGAAAAACTGTTTTTT.

This clonotype was detected ten times or more. J is TRBJ2-7 and V is TRBV7-8; 8 bases map to TRBD1. The CDR3 has 15 amino acids. V lost 4 bases and J lost 3; bases outside the gene matches: 8. The germline gives CDR1 SGHVS, CDR2 FQNEAQ. For the CDR3, the DNA is TGTGCCAGCAGCTACGTTACAGGGGGGAACTACGAGCAGTACTTC. This gives the protein CASSYVTGGNYEQYF.

This clonotype appeared many times. J is TRBJ2-1 and V is TRBV24-1, with 11 bases lining up with TRBD2. Germline values: CDR1 KGHDR, CDR2 SFDVKD. This CDR3 has 17 residues. Unmatched junction bases numbered 4, after V lost 3 bases and J lost 1 base. In nucleotides, the CDR3 is TGTGCCACCAGTGATAGTAGCGGGAGGGGTTCCTACAATGAGCAGTTCTTC. Its translation is CATSDSSGRGSYNEQFF.

This clonotype was seen a handful of times. The chain links TRBV11-3 to TRBJ1-1; a possible D gene is TRBD1 (6 bases). CDR1 is SGHNT and CDR2 is YENEEA in the germline V gene. Trimming took 5 bases from V and 3 from J, leaving 10 bases between them. CDR3 size: 13 residues. The CDR3 sequence is CASSRGGDTEAFF. CDR3 DNA sequence: TGTGCCAGCAGCAGAGGGGGAGACACTGAAGCTTTCTTT.